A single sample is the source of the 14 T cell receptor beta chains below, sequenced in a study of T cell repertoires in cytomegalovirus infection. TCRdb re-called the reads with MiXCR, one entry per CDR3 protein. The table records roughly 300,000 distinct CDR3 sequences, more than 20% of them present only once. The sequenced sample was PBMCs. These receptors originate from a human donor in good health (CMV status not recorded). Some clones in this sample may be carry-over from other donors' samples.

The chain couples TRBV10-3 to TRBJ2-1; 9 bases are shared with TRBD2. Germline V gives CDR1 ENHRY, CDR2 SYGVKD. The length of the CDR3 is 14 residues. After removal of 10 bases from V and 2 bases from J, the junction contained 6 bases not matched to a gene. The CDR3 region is CATLAGRAYNEQFF. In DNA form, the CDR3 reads TGTGCCACCCTAGCGGGAAGAGCCTACAATGAGCAGTTCTTC.

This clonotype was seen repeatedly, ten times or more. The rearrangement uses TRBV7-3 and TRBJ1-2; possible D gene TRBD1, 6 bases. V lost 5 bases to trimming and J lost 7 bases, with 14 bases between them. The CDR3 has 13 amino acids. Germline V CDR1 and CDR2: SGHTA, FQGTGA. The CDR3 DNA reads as TGTGCCAGCAGCCCCGGGACATCTTTTGGCTACACCTTC. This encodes CASSPGTSFGYTF.

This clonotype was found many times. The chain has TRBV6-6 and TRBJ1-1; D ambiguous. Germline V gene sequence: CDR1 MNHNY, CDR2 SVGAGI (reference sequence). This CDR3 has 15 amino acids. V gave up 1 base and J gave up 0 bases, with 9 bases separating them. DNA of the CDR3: TGTGCCAGCAGTTACTTTCCCGTCGTGAACACTGAAGCTTTCTTT. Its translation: CASSYFPVVNTEAFF.

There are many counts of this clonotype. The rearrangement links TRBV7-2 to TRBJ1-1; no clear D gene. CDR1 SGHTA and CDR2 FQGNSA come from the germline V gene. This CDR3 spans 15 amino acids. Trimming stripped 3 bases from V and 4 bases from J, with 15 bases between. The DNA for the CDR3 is TGTGCCAGCAGCTTTCTTCCCGGGCCGATCACTGAAGCTTTCTTT. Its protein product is CASSFLPGPITEAFF.

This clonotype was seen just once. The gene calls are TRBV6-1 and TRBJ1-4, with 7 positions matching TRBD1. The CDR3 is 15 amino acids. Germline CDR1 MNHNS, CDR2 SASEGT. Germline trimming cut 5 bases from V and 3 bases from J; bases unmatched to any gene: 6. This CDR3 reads CASSRQGVANEKLFF. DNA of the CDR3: TGTGCCAGCAGTCGGCAGGGGGTTGCTAATGAAAAACTGTTTTTT.

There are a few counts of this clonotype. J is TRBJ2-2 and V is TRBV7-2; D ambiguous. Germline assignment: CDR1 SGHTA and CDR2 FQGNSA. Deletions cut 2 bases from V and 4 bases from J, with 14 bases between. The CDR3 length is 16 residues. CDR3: CASSLIGSKITGELFF. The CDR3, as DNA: TGTGCCAGCAGCTTAATCGGCAGCAAAATCACCGGGGAGCTGTTTTTT.

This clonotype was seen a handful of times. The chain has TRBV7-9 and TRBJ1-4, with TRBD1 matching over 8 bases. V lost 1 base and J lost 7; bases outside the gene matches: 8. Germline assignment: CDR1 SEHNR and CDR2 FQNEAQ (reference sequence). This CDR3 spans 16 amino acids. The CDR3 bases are TGTGCCAGCAGCTTAGGACAGGGGAGGGAAGGTGAAAAACTGTTTTTT. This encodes CASSLGQGREGEKLFF.

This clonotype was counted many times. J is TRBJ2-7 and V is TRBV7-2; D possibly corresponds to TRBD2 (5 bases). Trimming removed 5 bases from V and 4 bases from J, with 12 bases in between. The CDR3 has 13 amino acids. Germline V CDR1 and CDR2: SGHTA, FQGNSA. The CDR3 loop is CASSRAVQYEQYF. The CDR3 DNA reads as TGTGCCAGCAGCCGAGCGGTCCAATACGAGCAGTACTTC.

CDR3 region: CASRPALLTEAFF. The CDR3 bases are TGTGCCAGTAGGCCGGCCTTGCTCACTGAAGCTTTCTTT. The rearrangement uses TRBV19 and TRBJ1-1; D not resolved. Trimming removed 6 bases from V and 4 bases from J, with 12 bases in between. Germline-derived CDR1 and CDR2 are LNHDA and SQIVND (reference sequence). The CDR3 runs 13 residues.

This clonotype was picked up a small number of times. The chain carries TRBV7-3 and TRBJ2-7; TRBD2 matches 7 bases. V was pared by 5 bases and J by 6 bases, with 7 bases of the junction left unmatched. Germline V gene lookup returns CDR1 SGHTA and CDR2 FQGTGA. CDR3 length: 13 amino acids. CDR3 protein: CASSSGTHSEQYF. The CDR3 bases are TGTGCCAGCAGCAGCGGGACCCACTCCGAGCAGTACTTC.

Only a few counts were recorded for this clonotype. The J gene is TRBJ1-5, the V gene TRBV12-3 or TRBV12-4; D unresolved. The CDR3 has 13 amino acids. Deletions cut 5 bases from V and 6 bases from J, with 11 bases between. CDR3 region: CASSGQFGQPQHF. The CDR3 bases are TGTGCCAGCAGTGGGCAGTTCGGTCAGCCCCAGCATTTT.

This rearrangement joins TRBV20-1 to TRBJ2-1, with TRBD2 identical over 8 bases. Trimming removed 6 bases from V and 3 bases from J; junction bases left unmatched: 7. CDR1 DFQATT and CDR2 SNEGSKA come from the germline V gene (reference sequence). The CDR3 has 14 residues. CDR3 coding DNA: TGCAGTGCCCAGGGACTAGGCTACTACAATGAGCAGTTCTTC. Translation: CSAQGLGYYNEQFF.

The CDR3: CAISSKVYEQYF. In DNA form, the CDR3 reads TGTGCCATCAGCTCGAAAGTCTACGAGCAGTACTTC. This chain links TRBV10-3 with TRBJ2-7; D is ambiguous. This CDR3 has 12 residues. Germline V gene sequence: CDR1 ENHRY, CDR2 SYGVKD. Trimming took off 6 bases at V and 3 bases at J, with 9 bases between the two ends.

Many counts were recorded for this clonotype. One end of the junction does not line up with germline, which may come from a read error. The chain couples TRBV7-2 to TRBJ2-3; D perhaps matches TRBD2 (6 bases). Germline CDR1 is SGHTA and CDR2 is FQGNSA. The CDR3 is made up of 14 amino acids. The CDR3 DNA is TGTGCCAGCAGCAAAGAGGGAGGTACAGAGACGCAGTATTTT. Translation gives CASSKEGGTETQYF.